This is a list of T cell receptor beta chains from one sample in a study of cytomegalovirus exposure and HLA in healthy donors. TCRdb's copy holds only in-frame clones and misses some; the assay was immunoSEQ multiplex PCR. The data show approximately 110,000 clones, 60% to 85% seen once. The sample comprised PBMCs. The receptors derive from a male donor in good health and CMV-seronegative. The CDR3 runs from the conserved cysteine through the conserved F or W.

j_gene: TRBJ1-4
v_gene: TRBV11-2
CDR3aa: CASSLGQHNEKLFF

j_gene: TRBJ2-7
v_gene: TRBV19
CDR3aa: CASSIDHGNLVYEQYF

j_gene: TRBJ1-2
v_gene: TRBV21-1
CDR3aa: CASSKVGQGGDGYTF

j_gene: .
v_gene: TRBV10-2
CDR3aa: CASKRGLGAYEQYF

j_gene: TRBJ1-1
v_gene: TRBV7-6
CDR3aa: CASSLAVWRSNTEAFF

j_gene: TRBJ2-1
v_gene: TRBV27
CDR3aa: CASSLRASFNNEQFF

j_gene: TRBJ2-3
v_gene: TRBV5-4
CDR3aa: CASSSPGLAGGRDTQYF

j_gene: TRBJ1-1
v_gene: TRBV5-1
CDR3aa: CASSSGLENTEAFF

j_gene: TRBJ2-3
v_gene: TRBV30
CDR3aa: CAWSPEGYSSTDTQYF

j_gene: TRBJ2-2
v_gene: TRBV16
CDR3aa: CASSQTSGSSSGELFF

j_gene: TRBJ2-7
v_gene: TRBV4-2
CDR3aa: CASSRQIAGPTYEQYF

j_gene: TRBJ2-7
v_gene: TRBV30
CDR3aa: CAWRPSGSYEQYF

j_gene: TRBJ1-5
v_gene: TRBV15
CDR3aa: CATSRLQGATQPQHF

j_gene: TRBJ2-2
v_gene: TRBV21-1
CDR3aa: CASIHKGTGTNTGELFF

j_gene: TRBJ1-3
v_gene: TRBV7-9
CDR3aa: CSSSLAPLGNTIYF

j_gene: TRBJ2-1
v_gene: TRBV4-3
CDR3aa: CASSQDAFRDSLNNEQFF

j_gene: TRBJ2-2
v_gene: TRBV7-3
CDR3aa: CASSRDRNTGELFF

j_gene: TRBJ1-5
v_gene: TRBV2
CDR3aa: CASKPGTGGTQPQHF

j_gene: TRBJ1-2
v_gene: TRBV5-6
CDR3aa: CASSLARNYGYTF

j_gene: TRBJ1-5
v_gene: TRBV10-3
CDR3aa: CAISREKDQPQHF

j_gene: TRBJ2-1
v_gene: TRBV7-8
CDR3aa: CASSKATSGSSNEQFF

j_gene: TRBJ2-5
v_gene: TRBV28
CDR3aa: CASSDPGTGKETQYF

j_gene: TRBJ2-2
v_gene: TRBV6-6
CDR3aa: CASSYPGEGNTGELFF

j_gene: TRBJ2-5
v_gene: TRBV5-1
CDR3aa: CASSLEQGGAQYF

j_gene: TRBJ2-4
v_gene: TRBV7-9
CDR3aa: CASSLVGELAKNIQYF

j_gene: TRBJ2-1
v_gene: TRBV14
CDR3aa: CASSPYSGSRSYNEQFF

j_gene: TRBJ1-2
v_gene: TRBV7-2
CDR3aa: CASSLGGTGGVYGYTF

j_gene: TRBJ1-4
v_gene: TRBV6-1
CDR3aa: CASSPDRLRNEKLFF

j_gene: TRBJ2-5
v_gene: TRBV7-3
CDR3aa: CASSSRDQETQYF

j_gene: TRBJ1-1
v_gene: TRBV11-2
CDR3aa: CASLREGWSTEAFF

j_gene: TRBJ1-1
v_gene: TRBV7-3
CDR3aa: CASSLTTNTEAFF

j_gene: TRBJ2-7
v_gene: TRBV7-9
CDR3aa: CAIDRESEQYF

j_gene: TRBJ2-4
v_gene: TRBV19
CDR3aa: CASNPTGARNIQYF

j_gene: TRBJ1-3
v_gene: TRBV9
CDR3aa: CASSVQGIPGNTIYF